The 31 T cell receptor beta chains given below trace back to one sample, sequenced in a study of technical replicates of blood from a few donors. Sequenced by immunoSEQ multiplex PCR; TCRdb stores in-frame clones only, minus some. The repertoire holds 65,000 to 95,000 clones, with roughly 93% as singletons. The sequencing input was T cells isolated from PBMCs. Every receptor here comes from a human donor in good health.

The CDR3 DNA sequence: TGTGCCAGCAGTCCAGGGATACTGCCGACTAATGAAAAACTGTTTTTT. This sequence encodes CASSPGILPTNEKLFF. V usage is TRBV6-6 and J usage is TRBJ1-4, with D tentatively TRBD1 (5 bases). Germline V gene sequence: CDR1 MNHNY, CDR2 SVGAGI (reference sequence). The germline V and J ends were trimmed by 5 bases and 2 bases, with 15 bases remaining between them. The CDR3 contains 16 residues.

This chain links TRBV7-8 with TRBJ1-1, with TRBD1 as a possible D gene (6 bases). Trimming removed 4 bases from V and 3 bases from J, with 12 bases in between. The germline V gene has CDR1 SGHVS and CDR2 FQNEAQ. CDR3 length equals 14 residues. CDR3 nucleotide sequence: TGTGCCAGCAGCTCCGTGGGGGCGTACACTGAAGCTTTCTTT. Its translation: CASSSVGAYTEAFF.

This sequence joins TRBV28 and TRBJ1-2; TRBD1 matches at 8 bases. The CDR3 is 14 residues long. V lost 5 bases and J lost 7; bases outside the gene matches: 9. Germline CDR1 is MDHEN and CDR2 is SYDVKM. In DNA, the CDR3 is TGTGCCAGCAGTGTAACAGGGGGGACGTTTGGCTACACCTTC. It is translated as CASSVTGGTFGYTF.

The chain links TRBV27 to TRBJ2-1; 8 bases fit TRBD2. In germline, CDR1 is MNHEY, CDR2 SMNVEV (reference sequence). There are 16 residues in the CDR3. Trimming cost V 6 bases and J 0 bases; bases outside gene matches: 7. In DNA, the CDR3 is TGTGCCAGCAGCATAAGGGGGACTAGCTCCTACAATGAGCAGTTCTTC. Translated, it gives CASSIRGTSSYNEQFF.

The chain uses TRBV5-1 and TRBJ2-7; TRBD1 matches 11 bases. The V gene's germline CDR1 is SGHRS and CDR2 YFSETQ. The CDR3 is 14 amino acids. V was pared by 5 bases and J by 4 bases, with 5 bases of the junction left unmatched. Here the CDR3 reads CASRPGQGVYEQYF. The CDR3 DNA sequence: TGCGCCAGCAGACCGGGACAGGGGGTTTACGAGCAGTACTTC.

The gene calls are TRBV5-4 and TRBJ1-1; 9 nucleotides agree with TRBD1. Germline assignment: CDR1 SGHNT and CDR2 YYREEE (reference sequence). The CDR3 totals 15 residues. V lost 4 bases and J lost 4; bases outside the gene matches: 8. This chain's CDR3 is CASSRPGTGTTEAFF. CDR3 DNA sequence: TGTGCCAGCAGCCGTCCCGGGACAGGGACCACTGAAGCTTTCTTT. Supplemented by reference TRBV5-4 and TRBJ1-1, the full variable domain reads ETGVTQSPTHLIKTRGQQVTLRCSSQSGHNTVSWYQQALGQGPQFIFQYYREEENGRGNFPPRFSGLQFPNYSSELNVNALELDDSALYLCASSRPGTGTTEAFFGQGTRLTVV.

The V gene is TRBV11-2, the J gene TRBJ1-1; no clear D gene. Between the trimmed V and J ends, which lost 5 bases and 4 bases, there was a span of 8 bases. Germline CDR1 is SGHAT and CDR2 is FQNNGV. The CDR3 length is 12 residues. The CDR3 coding sequence is TGTGCCAGCAGCCCCCGGGGCACTGAAGCTTTCTTT. Amino acids: CASSPRGTEAFF.

The V call is TRBV29-1, the J call TRBJ2-5; tentative D call: TRBD2 (5 bases). The CDR3 runs to 16 residues. The V gene lost 1 base and the J gene lost 4 bases, with 19 bases spanning the gap. CDR1 SQVTM and CDR2 ANQGSEA come from the germline V gene. CDR3 nucleotides: TGCAGCGTTGAAGGTCCTAGCCCCATGGCCTCAGAGACCCAGTACTTC. Amino acids: CSVEGPSPMASETQYF.

J is TRBJ2-3 and V is TRBV6-9; no definite D call. V was pared by 6 bases and J by 3 bases, with 16 bases between. This CDR3 region has 15 residues. The germline gives CDR1 MNHGY, CDR2 SVAAGI. DNA of the CDR3: TGTGCCAGCAGCCCCGGGTTAACGAGAACAGATACGCAGTATTTT. Encoded protein: CASSPGLTRTDTQYF.

In DNA, the CDR3 is TGTGCCAGCAGCCCAACCTTGACAGGGTTGAACGAAAAACTGTTTTTT. It is translated as CASSPTLTGLNEKLFF. The rearrangement links TRBV7-9 to TRBJ1-4; 7 nucleotides align to TRBD1. J gave up 8 bases and V 5 bases, and 14 bases lay outside the gene matches. From germline, CDR1 is SEHNR and CDR2 FQNEAQ (reference sequence). This CDR3 is built from 16 residues.

This chain connects TRBV30 to TRBJ2-7; possible D gene TRBD1, 5 bases. Germline lookup yields CDR1 GTSNPN and CDR2 SVGIG (reference sequence). This CDR3 has 14 amino acids. V dropped 0 bases and J dropped 2 bases, with 11 bases sitting between them. The CDR3 here is CAWSVQVGPYEQYF. Written as DNA, the CDR3 is TGTGCCTGGAGTGTACAGGTAGGACCCTACGAGCAGTACTTC. The whole variable domain, filled in from reference TRBV30 and TRBJ2-7, reads SQTIHQWPATLVQPVGSPLSLECTVEGTSNPNLYWYRQAAGRGLQLLFYSVGIGQISSEVPQNLSASRPQDRQFILSSKKLLLSDSGFYLCAWSVQVGPYEQYFGPGTRLTVT.

The chain is built from TRBV28 and TRBJ2-6, with D unresolved. CDR1 MDHEN and CDR2 SYDVKM come from the germline V gene. V was pared by 7 bases and J by 3 bases, with 19 bases between. There are 17 residues in the CDR3. The CDR3 here is CASKKVGATYGANVLTF. The CDR3 coding sequence is TGTGCCAGCAAAAAGGTGGGCGCAACTTATGGGGCCAACGTCCTGACTTTC.

Concerning this clone itself: Other DNA variants within this sample encode the same CDR3. The gene calls are TRBV15 and TRBJ2-5, with 8 bases that match TRBD2. The CDR3 extends over 14 amino acids. J lost 5 bases, V lost 1 base, and 3 bases had no gene match. Germline V gives CDR1 LNHNV, CDR2 YYDKDF (reference sequence). CDR3 coding DNA: TGTGCCACCAGCAGAGGACTAGCGAGGGAGACCCAGTACTTC. Its protein is CATSRGLARETQYF.

This rearrangement joins TRBV9 to TRBJ2-6; TRBD2 matches at 8 bases. This CDR3 spans 18 amino acids. Germline assignment: CDR1 SGDLS and CDR2 YYNGEE. The junction had 10 bases not matched to a gene; V was cut back by 1 base and J by 4 bases. CDR3 region: CASSVSPGGAGGANVLTF. The DNA of the CDR3 is TGTGCCAGCAGCGTATCCCCCGGGGGGGCGGGAGGGGCCAACGTCCTGACTTTC.

This chain connects TRBV15 to TRBJ2-1; TRBD2 matches at 12 bases. Germline trimming cut 5 bases from V and 10 bases from J; bases unmatched to any gene: 9. The CDR3 contains 15 residues. CDR1 and CDR2 (germline): LNHNV, YYDKDF (reference sequence). The CDR3 region has the DNA TGTGCCACCAGCGCGGGACTAGCGGGCTATTTGGAGCAGTTCTTC. Protein: CATSAGLAGYLEQFF.

The rearrangement links TRBV7-9 to TRBJ2-5; D unresolved. The CDR3 totals 13 residues. Germline CDR1 and CDR2: SEHNR and FQNEAQ (reference sequence). Between the trimmed V and J ends, which lost 7 bases and 3 bases, there was a span of 12 bases. Here the CDR3 reads CASTLESKETQYF. DNA of the CDR3: TGTGCCAGCACCCTAGAGAGTAAAGAGACCCAGTACTTC. Combining the CDR3 with reference TRBV7-9 and TRBJ2-5 gives the whole variable domain DTGVSQNPRHKITKRGQNVTFRCDPISEHNRLYWYRQTLGQGPEFLTYFQNEAQLEKSRLLSDRFSAERPKGSFSTLEIQRTEQGDSAMYLCASTLESKETQYFGPGTRLLVL.

This chain uses TRBV19 with TRBJ1-1, with TRBD1 matching over 7 bases. The germline gives CDR1 LNHDA, CDR2 SQIVND (reference sequence). V shed 4 bases, J shed 5 bases, and the junction held 16 bases outside the gene matches. CDR3 length: 17 amino acids. CDR3 residues: CASSSRSTGVIRTEAFF. CDR3 in DNA: TGTGCCAGTAGTAGTCGGTCAACAGGGGTCATTAGGACTGAAGCTTTCTTT.

This chain uses TRBV28 with TRBJ1-2; D perhaps matches TRBD1 (6 bases). V was shortened by 1 base and J by 8 bases, with 11 bases between the two germline ends. The V gene's germline CDR1 is MDHEN and CDR2 SYDVKM. The CDR3 covers 13 residues. The CDR3: CASSLSWGQGYTF. The CDR3 DNA follows: TGTGCCAGCAGTTTATCTTGGGGGCAGGGCTACACCTTC.

The V gene is TRBV6-1, the J gene TRBJ2-7; 9 bases are shared with TRBD2. Germline trimming cut 5 bases from V and 4 bases from J; bases unmatched to any gene: 9. This CDR3 has 15 residues. Germline loops: CDR1 MNHNS, CDR2 SASEGT. In DNA, the CDR3 is TGTGCCAGCAGTAATGGCGGGAGGGCCACGTACGAGCAGTACTTC. This sequence encodes CASSNGGRATYEQYF.

As concerns this clone: Its ends do not fully match the called genes, so a read error is possible. This rearrangement joins TRBV7-7 to TRBJ2-3; TRBD2 aligns across 10 bases. CDR1 and CDR2 (germline): SSHAT, FNYEAQ (reference sequence). The length of the CDR3 is 15 residues. The CDR3 DNA follows: TGTGCTAGCAGCTTAGCGGGGGGAAGCACAGATACGCAGTATTTT. This gives the protein CASSLAGGSTDTQYF.

This chain links TRBV19 with TRBJ2-7, with a tentative D call TRBD2 (5 bases). Germline CDR1 and CDR2: LNHDA and SQIVND (reference sequence). Trimming removed 7 bases from V and 2 bases from J, with 15 bases in between. The CDR3 runs to 14 residues. CDR3 nucleotides: TGTGCCAGTACCCCAGAGGGCGACACCTACGAGCAGTACTTC. It is translated as CASTPEGDTYEQYF.

V gene TRBV4-1 combines with J gene TRBJ2-1; TRBD2 agrees at 9 bases. Germline V gene data show CDR1 as MGHRA and CDR2 as YSYEKL. Unmatched junction bases numbered 1, after V lost 1 base and J lost 3 bases. This CDR3 spans 15 amino acids. The CDR3 DNA reads TGCGCCAGCAGCCAAGGGACTAGCGACTACAATGAGCAGTTCTTC. Protein: CASSQGTSDYNEQFF.

With respect to this clone: The junction differs from germline at one of its ends, possibly a read error. The J gene is TRBJ2-2, the V gene TRBV7-7; 7 bases are a match to TRBD2. The CDR3 has 13 amino acids. Germline V CDR1 and CDR2: SSHAT, FNYEAQ (reference sequence). CDR3 bases: TGTGCTAGCAGCGCGGGAGAGACCGGGGAGCTGTTTTTT. The encoded protein is CASSAGETGELFF. Variable domain in full (rest from reference TRBV7-7 and TRBJ2-2): GAGVSQSPRYKVTKRGQDVTLRCDPISSHATLYWYQQALGQGPEFLTYFNYEAQPDKSGLPSDRFSAERPEGSISTLTIQRTEQRDSAMYRCASSAGETGELFFGEGSRLTVL.

This clone was counted once. This chain connects TRBV28 to TRBJ2-1, with 9 bases aligning to TRBD2. Germline trimming cut 6 bases from V and 4 bases from J; bases unmatched to any gene: 4. CDR1 and CDR2 from the germline V gene are MDHEN and SYDVKM. This CDR3 has 14 amino acids. The CDR3 DNA reads TGTGCCAGCAGGAGACTAGCGGATTACAATGAGCAGTTCTTC. Its translation is CASRRLADYNEQFF.

This chain connects TRBV9 to TRBJ2-1; a weak D match, TRBD1 (5 bases). Germline loops: CDR1 SGDLS, CDR2 YYNGEE. V was pared by 4 bases and J by 3 bases, with 11 bases between. The CDR3 has 14 amino acids. In DNA, the CDR3 is TGTGCCAGCAGCCTCGCCGACAGCTACAATGAGCAGTTCTTC. It specifies CASSLADSYNEQFF.

The V gene is TRBV4-1, the J gene TRBJ2-2, with 10 nucleotides matching TRBD2. Trimming cost V 8 bases and J 5 bases; bases outside gene matches: 2. Germline V gene sequence: CDR1 MGHRA, CDR2 YSYEKL. CDR3 length: 13 residues. CDR3 sequence: CASGLAVTGELFF. The CDR3 region has the DNA TGCGCCAGCGGACTAGCGGTAACCGGGGAGCTGTTTTTT.

The chain employs TRBV5-1 and TRBJ2-5, with D maybe TRBD2 (5 bases). CDR1 SGHRS and CDR2 YFSETQ come from the germline V gene. The V end was cut by 2 bases, the J end by 2 bases, with 7 bases between. This CDR3 has 13 residues. The CDR3 region is CASSFGVQETQYF. CDR3 nucleotides: TGCGCCAGCAGCTTCGGGGTTCAAGAGACCCAGTACTTC.

The chain has TRBV28 and TRBJ1-1; weak D call: TRBD1 (5 bases). The CDR3 has 16 residues. With 8 bases removed from V and 0 bases from J, the gap between germline ends came to 19 bases. Germline V lookup: CDR1 MDHEN, CDR2 SYDVKM. DNA for the CDR3: TGTGCCAGCCGTGTTCACCAAGACAGTCTGAACACTGAAGCTTTCTTT. Protein: CASRVHQDSLNTEAFF.

This chain uses TRBV6-5 with TRBJ1-5, with D perhaps matching TRBD1 (6 bases). Germline V gene data show CDR1 as MNHEY and CDR2 as SVGAGI. CDR3 length equals 14 residues. Trimming shortened V by 0 bases and J by 6 bases, and 9 bases separated the two germline ends. The CDR3 DNA reads as TGTGCCAGCAGTTACTCAGGGGGAGTTCAGCCCCAGCATTTT. Its translation is CASSYSGGVQPQHF.

This clone was detected only once. One end of the junction varies from germline; a read error may be responsible. The chain carries TRBV7-2 and TRBJ2-7; TRBD1 might be the D (6 bases). Germline CDR1 and CDR2: SGHTA and FQGNSA. This CDR3 spans 13 amino acids. The DNA for the CDR3 is TGTGCCAGCAGCCTCCGGGACAAAAGATGGAATAACTTC. This gives the protein CASSLRDKRWNNF.

J is TRBJ1-2 and V is TRBV19, with D tentatively TRBD1 (6 bases). The CDR3 is 13 residues long. Trimming took off 6 bases at V and 3 bases at J, with 11 bases between the two ends. The germline gives CDR1 LNHDA, CDR2 SQIVND (reference sequence). CDR3 nucleotide sequence: TGTGCCAGTAGCGTACAGGGTGACTATGGCTACACCTTC. Translation: CASSVQGDYGYTF.